Listed here are 15 T cell receptor beta chains from one sample, sequenced in a study of HIV-infected children after antiretroviral therapy interruption. As for treatment: PENTA 11 planned treatment interruption arm or continuous ART arm. RNA-based 3' RACE libraries used unique molecular identifiers. MiXCR, run by TCRdb on the 3' RACE reads, gives a single entry per CDR3 protein. This table has about 7,300 distinct CDR3 sequences, roughly 15% appearing once. Sequences were derived from CD45RO+ CD8+ T cells from PBMCs, pooled from several time points, sampled from a donor given antiretroviral therapy, either interrupted or continuous. Subset defined: memory CD8+ CD45RO+ CD45RA- T cells. All receptors come from a pool of human donors with HIV.

Many counts were recorded for this clonotype. The chain joins TRBV19 to TRBJ1-5; TRBD1 is a possible D gene (6 bases). With 4 bases removed from V and 0 bases from J, the gap between germline ends came to 10 bases. The CDR3 is 15 residues long. In germline, CDR1 is LNHDA, CDR2 SQIVND (reference sequence). The CDR3 is CASSTKGDSNQPQHF. The CDR3 bases are TGTGCCAGTAGTACAAAGGGGGATAGCAATCAGCCCCAGCATTTT.

The sample holds many counts of this clonotype. This chain joins TRBV14 and TRBJ2-1; D is possibly TRBD1 (5 bases). Trimming stripped 0 bases from V and 8 bases from J, with 23 bases between. Looked up from germline, CDR1 is SGHDN and CDR2 is FVKESK. The CDR3 is 18 amino acids. DNA of the CDR3: TGTGCCAGCAGCCAAGATCGGATAAGCGCCTCAGGGATTGATGAGCAGTTCTTC. Translated, it gives CASSQDRISASGIDEQFF. The full variable domain, with the rest looked up from reference TRBV14 and TRBJ2-1, is EAGVTQFPSHSVIEKGQTVTLRCDPISGHDNLYWYRRVMGKEIKFLLHFVKESKQDESGMPNNRFLAERTGGTYSTLKVQPAELEDSGVYFCASSQDRISASGIDEQFFGPGTRLTVL.

The J gene is TRBJ2-5, the V gene TRBV18; maybe TRBD2 (6 bases). The CDR3 sequence is 15 residues long. V was cut by 6 bases and J by 1 base, with 15 bases left in between. Germline loops: CDR1 KGHSH, CDR2 LQKENI. This CDR3 is CASSRGLRFQETQYF. CDR3 nucleotide sequence: TGTGCCAGCTCGCGGGGCTTGAGATTCCAAGAGACCCAGTACTTC.

This rearrangement joins TRBV18 to TRBJ1-1, with 8 bases lining up with TRBD1. CDR1 is KGHSH and CDR2 is LQKENI in the germline V gene. V gave up 1 base and J gave up 8 bases; unmatched junction bases: 6. The CDR3 totals 14 residues. The CDR3 spells CASSPRDRQREAFF. Here the CDR3 DNA reads TGTGCCAGCTCACCACGGGACAGGCAGCGCGAAGCTTTCTTT.

The chain recombines TRBV6-4 with TRBJ2-3; TRBD2 is a possible D gene (7 bases). CDR3 length: 16 amino acids. Germline CDR1 and CDR2: MRHNA and SNTAGT. V shed 6 bases and J shed 0 bases, with 16 bases lying between them. Here the CDR3 reads CASRLTGRGSTDTQYF. CDR3 sequence (DNA): TGTGCCAGCAGACTTACAGGGAGGGGAAGCACAGATACGCAGTATTTT.

By sample fraction, this clonotype is large. The gene calls are TRBV3-1 and TRBJ1-5; no definite D call. Germline values: CDR1 LGHDT, CDR2 YNNKEL (reference sequence). V dropped 9 bases and J dropped 6 bases, with 15 bases sitting between them. The CDR3 runs 13 residues. CDR3 amino acids: CARAGWRSQPQHF. DNA of the CDR3: TGTGCCAGGGCGGGCTGGAGAAGTCAGCCCCAGCATTTT.

The chain employs TRBV14 and TRBJ2-3; D tentatively reads TRBD1 or TRBD2 (5 bases each). The CDR3 spans 13 residues. The germline V gene encodes CDR1 SGHDN and CDR2 FVKESK. V shed 1 base and J shed 4 bases, with 6 bases lying between them. The CDR3 region is CASSQVGADTQYF. In DNA form, the CDR3 reads TGTGCCAGCAGCCAAGTGGGGGCAGATACGCAGTATTTT.

This clonotype has a count of ten or more. The chain has TRBV6-6 and TRBJ1-5, with 7 bases aligning to TRBD1. CDR1 MNHNY and CDR2 SVGAGI come from the germline V gene (reference sequence). This CDR3 contains 14 residues. J was trimmed by 4 bases and V by 6 bases; bases with no gene match: 6. The DNA for the CDR3 is TGTGCCAGCAGCACGCCGGGACAGAATCAGCCCCAGCATTTT. Amino acid sequence: CASSTPGQNQPQHF.

By share of the sample, this clonotype is medium-sized (0.01 to 0.1%). This chain uses TRBV9 with TRBJ2-7; 14 bases line up with TRBD2. This CDR3 has 16 residues. From germline, CDR1 is SGDLS and CDR2 YYNGEE. Trimming took 4 bases from V and 4 from J; bases not matched to a gene: 7. CDR3 nucleotide sequence: TGTGCCAGCAGCCCGACCGGGACTAGCGGGAGTTACGAGCAGTACTTC. Translation gives CASSPTGTSGSYEQYF.

This clonotype is categorized as medium-sized. The rearrangement joins TRBV9 to TRBJ1-5, with D possibly matching TRBD1 (6 bases). Germline CDR1 is SGDLS and CDR2 is YYNGEE. The length of the CDR3 is 15 residues. The germline V and J ends were trimmed by 3 bases and 6 bases, with 16 bases remaining between them. The CDR3 bases are TGTGCCAGCAGCGAAACAGGGTTTAACGGTCAGCCCCAGCATTTT. It translates to CASSETGFNGQPQHF.

The sample holds many counts of this clonotype. The CDR3 here is CASSPGGQGGTYEQYF. In DNA, the CDR3 is TGTGCCAGCAGCCCGGGGGGACAGGGGGGGACCTACGAGCAGTACTTC. The chain has TRBV5-4 and TRBJ2-7; TRBD1 matches at 11 bases. With V trimmed by 4 bases and J by 2 bases, 8 bases remained unmatched. The CDR3 sequence is 16 residues long. CDR1 is SGHNT and CDR2 is YYREEE in the germline V gene (reference sequence). Full variable domain (remainder filled in from reference TRBV5-4 and TRBJ2-7): ETGVTQSPTHLIKTRGQQVTLRCSSQSGHNTVSWYQQALGQGPQFIFQYYREEENGRGNFPPRFSGLQFPNYSSELNVNALELDDSALYLCASSPGGQGGTYEQYFGPGTRLTVT.

By sample fraction, this clonotype is medium-sized. The chain recombines TRBV9 with TRBJ1-1; a possible D gene is TRBD1 (5 bases). This CDR3 spans 13 amino acids. Trimming pared 2 bases from V and 1 base from J, leaving 6 bases between. CDR1 is SGDLS and CDR2 is YYNGEE in the germline V gene. The chain's CDR3 is CASSVDRNTEAFF. DNA of the CDR3: TGTGCCAGCAGCGTTGACAGGAACACTGAAGCTTTCTTT.

This clonotype has a handful of counts. This sequence joins TRBV20-1 and TRBJ2-7; D may be TRBD2 (5 bases). Germline V CDR1 and CDR2: DFQATT, SNEGSKA (reference sequence). The V end was cut by 5 bases, the J end by 1 base, with 12 bases between. The CDR3 contains 13 residues. As DNA, the CDR3 is TGCAGTGCTCCATCCGGGGTTTCCTACGAGCAGTACTTC. It encodes CSAPSGVSYEQYF.

V usage is TRBV29-1 and J usage is TRBJ2-5, with 7 positions matching TRBD1. After removal of 4 bases from V and 2 bases from J, the junction contained 4 bases not matched to a gene. Germline CDR1 reads SQVTM; CDR2 reads ANQGSEA. The CDR3 is 13 residues long. The CDR3 protein is CSVAPGQQETQYF. CDR3 DNA sequence: TGCAGCGTTGCTCCGGGACAGCAAGAGACCCAGTACTTC.

In its sample, this clonotype was seen many times. The chain carries TRBV20-1 and TRBJ2-5; a possible D gene is TRBD2 (5 bases). Germline assignment: CDR1 DFQATT and CDR2 SNEGSKA (reference sequence). The CDR3 spans 14 residues. V shed 1 base and J shed 6 bases, with 15 bases lying between them. In DNA form, the CDR3 reads TGCAGTGCTAGAGTATGGGGAGAGGGAAAGACCCAGTACTTC. As protein: CSARVWGEGKTQYF.